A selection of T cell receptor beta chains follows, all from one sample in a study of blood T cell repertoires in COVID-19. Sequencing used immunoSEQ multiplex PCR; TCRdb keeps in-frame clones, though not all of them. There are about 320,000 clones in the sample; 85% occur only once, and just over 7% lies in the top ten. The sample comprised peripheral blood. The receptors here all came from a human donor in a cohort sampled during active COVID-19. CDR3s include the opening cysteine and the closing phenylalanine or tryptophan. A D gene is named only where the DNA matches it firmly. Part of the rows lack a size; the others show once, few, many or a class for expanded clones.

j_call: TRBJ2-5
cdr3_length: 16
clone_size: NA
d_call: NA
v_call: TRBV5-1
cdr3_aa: CASSHIPVGERETQYF
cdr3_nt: TGCGCCAGCAGCCACATCCCAGTAGGCGAGCGGGAGACCCAGTACTTC

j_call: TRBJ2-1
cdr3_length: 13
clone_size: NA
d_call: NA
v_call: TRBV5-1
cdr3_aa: CASSLVPDNEQFF
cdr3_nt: TGCGCCAGCAGCTTGGTCCCCGACAATGAGCAGTTCTTC

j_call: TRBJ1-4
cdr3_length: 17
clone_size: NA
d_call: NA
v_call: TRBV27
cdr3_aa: CASRLRGGRTLDEKLFF
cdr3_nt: TGTGCCAGCAGATTAAGGGGGGGGCGCACGCTTGATGAAAAACTGTTTTTT

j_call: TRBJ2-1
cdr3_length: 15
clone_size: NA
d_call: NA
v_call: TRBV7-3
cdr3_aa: CASSESGSVYNEQFF
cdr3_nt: TGTGCCAGCAGCGAAAGCGGATCTGTATACAATGAGCAGTTCTTC

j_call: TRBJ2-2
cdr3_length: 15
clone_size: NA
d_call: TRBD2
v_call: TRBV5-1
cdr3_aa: CASSLGLAGAGELFF
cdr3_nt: TGCGCCAGCAGCTTGGGGCTAGCGGGAGCCGGGGAGCTGTTTTTT

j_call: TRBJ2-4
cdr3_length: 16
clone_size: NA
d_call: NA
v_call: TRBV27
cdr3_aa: CASSLLGGGAKNIQYF
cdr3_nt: TGTGCCAGCAGTTTATTAGGGGGAGGGGCCAAAAACATTCAGTACTTC

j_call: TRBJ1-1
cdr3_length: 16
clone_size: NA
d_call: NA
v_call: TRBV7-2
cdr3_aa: CASSLRGGLLNTEAFF
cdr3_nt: TGTGCCAGCAGCCTCCGGGGGGGGCTCTTGAACACTGAAGCTTTCTTT

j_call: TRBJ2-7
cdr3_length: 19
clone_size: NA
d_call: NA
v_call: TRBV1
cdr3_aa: CTSSQDLKEGTKVCYEQYF
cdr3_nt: TGCACCAGCAGCCAAGATCTTAAGGAAGGGACTAAGGTTTGTTACGAGCAGTACTTC

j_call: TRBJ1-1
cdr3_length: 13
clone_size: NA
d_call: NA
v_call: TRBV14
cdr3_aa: CASSLLGDTEAFF
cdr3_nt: TGTGCCAGCAGCCTCCTGGGAGACACTGAAGCTTTCTTT

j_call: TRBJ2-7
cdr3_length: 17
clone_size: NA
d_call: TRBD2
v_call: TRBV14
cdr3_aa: CASSQVKIVASGYEQYF
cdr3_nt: TGTGCCAGCAGCCAAGTGAAGATAGTGGCTAGCGGATACGAGCAGTACTTC

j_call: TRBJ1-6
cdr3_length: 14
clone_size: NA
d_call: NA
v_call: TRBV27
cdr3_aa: CASSLRGFTSPLHF
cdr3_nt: TGTGCCAGCAGTTTACGAGGTTTTACTTCACCCCTCCACTTT

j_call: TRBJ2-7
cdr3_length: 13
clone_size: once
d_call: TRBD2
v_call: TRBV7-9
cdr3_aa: CASSLLLAGEQYF
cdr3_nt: TGTGCCAGCAGCTTACTACTAGCGGGAGAGCAGTACTTC

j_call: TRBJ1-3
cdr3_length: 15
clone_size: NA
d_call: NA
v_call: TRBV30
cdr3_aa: CAWSPDSYSGNTIYF
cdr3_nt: TGTGCCTGGAGCCCGGACAGTTACTCTGGAAACACCATATATTTT

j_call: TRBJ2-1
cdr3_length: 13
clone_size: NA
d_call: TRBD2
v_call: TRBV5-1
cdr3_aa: CASSPGLAGMQFF
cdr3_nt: TGCGCCAGCAGCCCGGGACTAGCGGGGATGCAGTTCTTC

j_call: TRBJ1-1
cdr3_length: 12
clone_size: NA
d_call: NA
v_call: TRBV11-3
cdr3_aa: CASSRTNAKAFF
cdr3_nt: TGTGCCAGCAGCCGTACCAACGCGAAAGCTTTCTTT

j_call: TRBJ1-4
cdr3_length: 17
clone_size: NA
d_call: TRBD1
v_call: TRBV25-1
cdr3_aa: CASSGGGTGLTNEKLFF
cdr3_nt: TGTGCCAGCAGTGGCGGTGGGACAGGGTTAACTAATGAAAAACTGTTTTTT

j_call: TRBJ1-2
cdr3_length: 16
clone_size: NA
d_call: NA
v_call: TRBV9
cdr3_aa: CASSVAPSTGNYGYTF
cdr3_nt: TGTGCCAGCAGCGTAGCTCCCTCAACAGGGAACTATGGCTACACCTTC

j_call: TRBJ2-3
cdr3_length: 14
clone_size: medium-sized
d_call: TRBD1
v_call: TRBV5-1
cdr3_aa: CASSRDRGTDTQYF
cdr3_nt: TGCGCCAGCAGCCGGGACAGGGGCACAGATACGCAGTATTTT

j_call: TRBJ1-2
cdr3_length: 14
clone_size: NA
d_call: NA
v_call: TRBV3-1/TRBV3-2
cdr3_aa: CASSQGSGAVGYTF
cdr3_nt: TGTGCCAGCAGCCAAGGGTCAGGGGCAGTCGGCTACACCTTC

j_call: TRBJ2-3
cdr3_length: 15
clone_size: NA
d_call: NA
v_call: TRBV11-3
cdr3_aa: CASSRDSSSTDTQYF
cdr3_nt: TGTGCCAGCAGCCGGGACTCCTCTAGCACAGATACGCAGTATTTT

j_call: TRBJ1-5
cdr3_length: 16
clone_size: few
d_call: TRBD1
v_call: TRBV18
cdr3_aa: CASSHKDRAPDQPQHF
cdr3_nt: TGTGCCAGCTCACACAAAGACAGGGCCCCTGATCAGCCCCAGCATTTT

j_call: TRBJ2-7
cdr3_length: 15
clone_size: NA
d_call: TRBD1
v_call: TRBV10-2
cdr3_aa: CASRPGQGARYEQYF
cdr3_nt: TGCGCCAGCAGGCCGGGACAGGGGGCAAGGTACGAGCAGTACTTC

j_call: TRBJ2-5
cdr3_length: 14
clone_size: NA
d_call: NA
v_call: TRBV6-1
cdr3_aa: CASSEFGGTATQYF
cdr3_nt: TGTGCCAGCAGTGAATTCGGGGGAACGGCGACCCAGTACTTC

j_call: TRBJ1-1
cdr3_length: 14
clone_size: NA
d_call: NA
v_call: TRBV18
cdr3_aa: CASSDRGGRTEAFF
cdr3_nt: TGTGCCAGCTCGGATAGGGGCGGTAGGACTGAAGCTTTCTTT

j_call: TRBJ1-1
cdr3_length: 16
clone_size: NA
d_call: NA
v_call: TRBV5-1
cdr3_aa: CASSLVHRPMNTEAFF
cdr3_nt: TGCGCCAGCAGCTTGGTTCACAGACCTATGAACACTGAAGCTTTCTTT

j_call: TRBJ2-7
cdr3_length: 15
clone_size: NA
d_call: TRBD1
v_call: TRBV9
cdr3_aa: CASSAHRDSDYEQYF
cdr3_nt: TGTGCCAGCAGCGCCCACCGGGACAGTGACTACGAGCAGTACTTC

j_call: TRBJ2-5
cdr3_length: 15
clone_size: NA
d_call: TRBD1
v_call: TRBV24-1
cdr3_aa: CATSDDRGLSETQYF
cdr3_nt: TGTGCCACCAGTGATGACAGGGGGCTGAGTGAGACCCAGTACTTC

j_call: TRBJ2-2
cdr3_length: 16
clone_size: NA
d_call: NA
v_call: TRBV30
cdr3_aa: CAWSGSRTSVTGELFF
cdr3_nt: TGTGCCTGGAGTGGTTCGCGGACATCGGTCACCGGGGAGCTGTTTTTT

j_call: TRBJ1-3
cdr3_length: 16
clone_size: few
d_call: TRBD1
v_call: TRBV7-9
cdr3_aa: CASRNRTGSSGNTIYF
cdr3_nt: TGTGCCAGCAGAAACCGGACAGGGAGCTCTGGAAACACCATATATTTT

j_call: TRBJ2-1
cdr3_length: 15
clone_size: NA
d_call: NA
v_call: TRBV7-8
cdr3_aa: CASSVTKGSYNEQFF
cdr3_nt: TGTGCCAGCAGCGTAACTAAAGGCTCCTACAATGAGCAGTTCTTC

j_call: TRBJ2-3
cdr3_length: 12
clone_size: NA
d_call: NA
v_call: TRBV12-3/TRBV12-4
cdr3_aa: CASTRRTDTQYF
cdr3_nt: TGTGCCAGCACTCGGAGAACAGATACGCAGTATTTT

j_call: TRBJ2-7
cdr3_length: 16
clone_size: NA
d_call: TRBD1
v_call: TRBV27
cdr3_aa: CASSPRSPTGSHEQYF
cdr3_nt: TGTGCCAGCAGCCCTCGCAGCCCGACAGGGAGCCACGAGCAGTACTTC

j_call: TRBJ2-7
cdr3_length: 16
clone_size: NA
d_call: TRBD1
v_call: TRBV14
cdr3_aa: CASSQGTGAISYEQYF
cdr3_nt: TGTGCCAGCAGCCAGGGGACAGGGGCCATCTCCTACGAGCAGTACTTC

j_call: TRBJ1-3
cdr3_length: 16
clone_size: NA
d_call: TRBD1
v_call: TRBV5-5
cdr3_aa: CASSPGQPFAGNTIYF
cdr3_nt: TGTGCCAGCAGCCCGGGACAGCCCTTTGCGGGAAACACCATATATTTT

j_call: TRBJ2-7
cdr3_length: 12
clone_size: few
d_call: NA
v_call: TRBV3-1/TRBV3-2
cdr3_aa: CASSQDTYEQYF
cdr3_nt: TGTGCCAGCAGCCAAGATACATACGAGCAGTACTTC